Listed here are 10 T cell receptor beta chains from one sample, sequenced in a study of blood T cell repertoires in COVID-19. Some clones are missing from TCRdb's copy, which holds only in-frame ones; the method was immunoSEQ multiplex PCR. The data contain 95,000 or so clones, 86% of them singletons. The source material was peripheral blood. The receptors originated from a man older than 75 with active or convalescent COVID-19.

The chain carries TRBV7-2 and TRBJ1-3; no clear D. This CDR3 contains 15 residues. The V gene lost 1 base and the J gene lost 4 bases, with 11 bases spanning the gap. Germline lookup yields CDR1 SGHTA and CDR2 FQGNSA. CDR3 bases: TGTGCCAGCAGCTTAGTGGCCGGGGTGGGAAACACCATATATTTT. Translated, it gives CASSLVAGVGNTIYF.

This clone came up a few times. The gene calls are TRBV14 and TRBJ1-2; D not resolved. CDR1 and CDR2 (germline): SGHDN, FVKESK. The CDR3 consists of 14 residues. V was cut by 4 bases and J by 5 bases, with 14 bases left in between. In DNA form, the CDR3 reads TGTGCCAGCAGCCCGAGCGGGGAAGCATATGGCTACACCTTC. As protein: CASSPSGEAYGYTF.

The V call is TRBV4-3, the J call TRBJ1-2, with a tentative D call TRBD1 (6 bases). Per germline, CDR1 LGHNA and CDR2 YSLEER. The CDR3 loop spans 14 amino acids. V was shortened by 1 base and J by 8 bases, with 14 bases between the two germline ends. CDR3: CASSQASRGGGYTF. The DNA of the CDR3 is TGCGCCAGCAGCCAAGCGTCGAGGGGGGGAGGCTACACCTTC.

V usage is TRBV23-1 and J usage is TRBJ1-3; 8 bases are a match to TRBD1. Being an ORF, TRBV23-1 has a function that is uncertain. The CDR3 consists of 15 residues. The junction had 2 bases not matched to a gene; V was cut back by 3 bases and J by 1 base. CDR3 amino acids: CASSHYRGSGNTIYF. DNA of the CDR3: TGCGCCAGCAGTCACTACAGGGGGTCTGGAAACACCATATATTTT.

The rearrangement joins TRBV12-3 or TRBV12-4 to TRBJ2-1, with TRBD2 matching over 8 bases. The CDR3 length is 13 residues. J lost 5 bases, V lost 5 bases, and 2 bases had no gene match. As DNA, the CDR3 is TGTGCCAGCAGTCAGGGACTAGACAATGAGCAGTTCTTC. It encodes CASSQGLDNEQFF.

The V call is TRBV13, the J call TRBJ2-7; 9 positions match TRBD2. Trimming took 0 bases from V and 3 from J; bases not matched to a gene: 6. This CDR3 is built from 16 residues. Looked up from germline, CDR1 is PRHDT and CDR2 is FYEKMQ (reference sequence). The CDR3 loop reads CASSLGRVSGSYEQYF. The CDR3 DNA reads as TGTGCCAGCAGCTTAGGCAGGGTTAGCGGGAGCTACGAGCAGTACTTC. The complete variable domain, with remaining parts taken from reference TRBV13 and TRBJ2-7, reads AAGVIQSPRHLIKEKRETATLKCYPIPRHDTVYWYQQGPGQDPQFLISFYEKMQSDKGSIPDRFSAQQFSDYHSELNMSSLELGDSALYFCASSLGRVSGSYEQYFGPGTRLTVT.

The chain employs TRBV9 and TRBJ2-1, with a weak D call TRBD2 (6 bases). The V end was cut by 0 bases, the J end by 2 bases, with 15 bases between. Germline loops: CDR1 SGDLS, CDR2 YYNGEE. The CDR3 is 17 amino acids. The CDR3 DNA follows: TGTGCCAGCAGCGTAGGAGGGGACTGGGTTGCCTACAATGAGCAGTTCTTC. Translating it yields CASSVGGDWVAYNEQFF.

The J gene is TRBJ1-1, the V gene TRBV20-1; the D is unclear. V lost 7 bases and J 9 bases, leaving 6 bases between the germline ends. Per the germline V gene, CDR1 is DFQATT and CDR2 is SNEGSKA (reference sequence). The CDR3 has 8 amino acids. In nucleotides, the CDR3 is TGCAGTGATGACAAAGCTTTCTTT. Protein sequence: CSDDKAFF.

Written as DNA, the CDR3 is TGTGCCAGCAGCTTAAGGCGGGCGAGCTCCTACAATGAGCAGTTCTTC. This translates into CASSLRRASSYNEQFF. The J gene is TRBJ2-1, the V gene TRBV11-2, with a possible D match to TRBD2 (5 bases). This CDR3 has 16 residues. Germline lookup yields CDR1 SGHAT and CDR2 FQNNGV. Trimming took off 2 bases at V and 0 bases at J, with 11 bases between the two ends.

The CDR3 DNA reads TGTGCCAGTAGTATAGGAGGCTATGAGCAGTTCTTC. Its translation: CASSIGGYEQFF. The chain couples TRBV19 to TRBJ2-1; D is unresolved. This CDR3 region has 12 residues. V lost 1 base, J lost 8 bases, and 6 bases lay in between. CDR1 and CDR2 from the germline V gene are LNHDA and SQIVND (reference sequence).